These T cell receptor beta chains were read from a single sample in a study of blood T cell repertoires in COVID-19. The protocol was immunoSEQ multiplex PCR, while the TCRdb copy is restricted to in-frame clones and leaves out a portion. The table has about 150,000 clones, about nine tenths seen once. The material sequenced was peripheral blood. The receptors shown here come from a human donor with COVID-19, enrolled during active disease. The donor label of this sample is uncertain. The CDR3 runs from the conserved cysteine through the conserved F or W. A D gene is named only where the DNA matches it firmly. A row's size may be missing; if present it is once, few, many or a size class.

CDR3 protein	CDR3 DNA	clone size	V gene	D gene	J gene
CASSLSGTPYEQYF	TGTGCCAGCAGTCTCTCCGGGACACCCTACGAGCAGTACTTC	NA	TRBV28	NA	TRBJ2-7
CASSPLPGQGISGNTIYF	TGTGCCAGCTCACCACTCCCGGGACAGGGGATCTCTGGAAACACCATATATTTT	NA	TRBV18	TRBD1	TRBJ1-3
CASSPRTSGNEQFF	TGTGCCAGCAGCCCACGGACTAGCGGAAATGAGCAGTTCTTC	NA	TRBV7-9	TRBD2	TRBJ2-1
CASSLGGGTGRATEAFF	TGTGCCAGCAGCTTAGGGGGGGGCACCGGGCGGGCCACTGAAGCTTTCTTT	NA	TRBV11-2	NA	TRBJ1-1
CASRRGGGEAFF	TGTGCCAGCAGGAGGGGGGGAGGTGAAGCTTTCTTT	NA	TRBV5-4	NA	TRBJ1-1
CASSQITGYQETQYF	TGCGCCAGCAGCCAAATAACAGGGTACCAAGAGACCCAGTACTTC	NA	TRBV5-1	NA	TRBJ2-5
CASSSWTGSGNTIYF	TGTGCCAGTAGTTCCTGGACTGGCTCTGGAAACACCATATATTTT	NA	TRBV19	NA	TRBJ1-3
CASSYKSTDQPQHF	TGTGCCAGCAGTTATAAATCGACAGATCAGCCCCAGCATTTT	NA	TRBV6-5	NA	TRBJ1-5
CASSLGGDLSPQHF	TGTGCCAGCAGCTTGGGGGGAGACCTGTCGCCCCAGCATTTT	NA	TRBV5-6	NA	TRBJ1-5
CASSPWTDMNTEAFF	TGCGCCAGCAGCCCCTGGACAGATATGAACACTGAAGCTTTCTTT	NA	TRBV5-1	NA	TRBJ1-1
CASSLDPPGLAASTDTQYF	TGTGCCAGCAGCCTCGATCCACCCGGACTAGCCGCTAGCACAGATACGCAGTATTTT	NA	TRBV3-1/TRBV3-2	TRBD2	TRBJ2-3
CASSVELASQDTQYF	TGTGCCAGCAGCGTAGAACTAGCCAGCCAAGATACGCAGTATTTT	once	TRBV9	NA	TRBJ2-3
CASSYGINSPLHF	TGTGCCAGCAGCTACGGGATTAATTCACCCCTCCACTTT	few	TRBV7-3	NA	TRBJ1-6
CASSPRDSPTNSPLHF	TGTGCCAGCTCACCACGGGACAGTCCAACGAATTCACCCCTCCACTTT	NA	TRBV18	TRBD1	TRBJ1-6
CASENGGQVYGYTF	TGTGCCAGTGAGAACGGGGGACAGGTCTATGGCTACACCTTC	NA	TRBV2	TRBD1	TRBJ1-2
CASGLDSSGETQYF	TGTGCTAGTGGTTTGGACTCTAGCGGAGAGACCCAGTACTTC	NA	TRBV12-5	TRBD2	TRBJ2-5
CASSQGGVSYNEQFF	TGTGCCAGCAGCCAAGGGGGGGTCTCCTACAATGAGCAGTTCTTC	NA	TRBV3-1/TRBV3-2	NA	TRBJ2-1